This TCR beta chain derives from a study of shared clonotypes between healthy human individuals. The authors split each subset's genomic DNA evenly across several immunoSEQ plates. Produced via immunoSEQ multiplex PCR; TCRdb's table is partial and in-frame only. This repertoire shows roughly 850,000 clones, roughly 96% found once; its top ten account for 0.2% to 0.25%. Naive-designated CD8 cells lacked CD45RO, were positively enriched for CCR7, and omitted terminally differentiated effector memory CD45RA+ cells. The length of the CDR3 is 15 residues. The V call is TRBV7-5, the J call TRBJ2-1; the table's D gene call, TRBD1, was not cross checked with the DNA. TRBV7-5 is reported as a pseudogene. This clonotype originated in a young man in good health. The sample comprised naive CD8+ T cells sorted from blood. CDR3 protein: CVRSSGQVPYNEQFF. In DNA form, the CDR3 reads TGTGTCAGAAGCTCGGGACAGGTACCCTACAATGAGCAGTTCTTC.